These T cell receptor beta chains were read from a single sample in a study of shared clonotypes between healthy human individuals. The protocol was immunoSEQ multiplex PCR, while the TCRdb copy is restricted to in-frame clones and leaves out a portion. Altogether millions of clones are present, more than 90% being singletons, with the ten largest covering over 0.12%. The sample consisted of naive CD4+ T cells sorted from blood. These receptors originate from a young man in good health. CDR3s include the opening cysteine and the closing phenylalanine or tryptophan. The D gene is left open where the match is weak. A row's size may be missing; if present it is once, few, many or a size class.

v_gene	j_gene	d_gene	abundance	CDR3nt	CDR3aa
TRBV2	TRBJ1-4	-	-	TGTGCCAGCAGTGCCGGAGGGGACATAAATGAAAAACTGTTTTTT	CASSAGGDINEKLFF
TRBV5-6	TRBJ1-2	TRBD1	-	TGTGCCAGCAGCCCAATTCCGGGACAGGGGGCTAACTATGGCTACACCTTC	CASSPIPGQGANYGYTF
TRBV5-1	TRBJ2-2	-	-	TGCGCCAGCAGCTGGGGCACCGGGGAGCTGTTTTTT	CASSWGTGELFF
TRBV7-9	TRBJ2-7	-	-	TGTGCCAGCAGCTTAGCCCCCCTCTACGAGCAGTACTTC	CASSLAPLYEQYF
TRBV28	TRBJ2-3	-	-	TGTGCCAGCAGCCAGGGGAGGCCAGATACGCAGTATTTT	CASSQGRPDTQYF
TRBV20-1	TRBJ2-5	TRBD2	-	TGCAGTGTGGCTAGCGGGGAGACCCAGTACTTC	CSVASGETQYF
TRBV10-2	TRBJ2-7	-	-	TGCGCCAGCAGGTACGGCCGGGACCCTACCTACGAGCAGTACTTC	CASRYGRDPTYEQYF
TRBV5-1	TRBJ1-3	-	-	TGCGCCAGCAGCTTAGGGAACCCCGGGAACACCATATATTTT	CASSLGNPGNTIYF
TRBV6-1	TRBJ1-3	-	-	TGTGCCAGCAGTGAAGCGCCGTTTCAGGGGCAAAGAAACACCATATATTTT	CASSEAPFQGQRNTIYF
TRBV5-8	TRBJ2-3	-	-	TGTGCCAGCAGGTTGACTGGCACAGATACGCAGTATTTT	CASRLTGTDTQYF
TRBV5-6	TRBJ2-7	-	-	TGTGCCAGCAGCGCGTTGGGGCGGGATGCTCTCGAGCAGTACTTC	CASSALGRDALEQYF
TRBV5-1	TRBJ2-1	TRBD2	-	TGCGCCAGCAGCGGACTAGCGGGCGGTTACAATGAGCAGTTCTTC	CASSGLAGGYNEQFF
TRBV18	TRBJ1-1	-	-	TGTGCCAGCTCACCCCCCGTTGGACCGACTAGGGGCACTGAAGCTTTCTTT	CASSPPVGPTRGTEAFF
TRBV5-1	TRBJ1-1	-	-	TGCGCCAGCAGCCCCCCTGGGCAAAGCACTGAAGCTTTCTTT	CASSPPGQSTEAFF
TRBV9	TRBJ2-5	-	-	TGTGCCAGCAGCACAGATAACAGGGCAGGTGTAGAGACCCAGTACTTC	CASSTDNRAGVETQYF
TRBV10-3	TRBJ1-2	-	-	TGTGCCATCAGTGGGGAGTTCGGCTACACCTTC	CAISGEFGYTF
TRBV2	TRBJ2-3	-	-	TGTGCCAGCAGCCCACAGGGTATGACAGATACGCAGTATTTT	CASSPQGMTDTQYF
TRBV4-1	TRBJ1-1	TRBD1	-	TGCGCCAGCAGCCACCTGGGACAGGGAAAAACTGAAGCTTTCTTT	CASSHLGQGKTEAFF
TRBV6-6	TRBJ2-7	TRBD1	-	TGTGCCAGCAGTTACCCCGGGACAGCCAAGGTGGAGCAGTACTTC	CASSYPGTAKVEQYF
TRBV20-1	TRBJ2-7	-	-	TGCAGTGCTAGCAATCCCAACGAGCAGTACTTC	CSASNPNEQYF
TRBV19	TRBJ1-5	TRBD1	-	TGTGCCAGTAGCGAGGACAGGGTCGGGGGGCCCCAGCATTTT	CASSEDRVGGPQHF
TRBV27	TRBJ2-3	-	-	TGTGCCAGCAGCCCTATAGCGCGCAGGCCCCGCACAGATACGCAGTATTTT	CASSPIARRPRTDTQYF
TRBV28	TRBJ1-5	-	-	TGTGCCAGCAGTTTGCGCGCCGGGTTCAGCAATCAGCCCCAGCATTTT	CASSLRAGFSNQPQHF
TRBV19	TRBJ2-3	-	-	TGTGCCAGTATCTTAGTCAGGGACGATACGCAGTATTTT	CASILVRDDTQYF
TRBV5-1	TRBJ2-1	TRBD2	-	TGCGCCAGCAGCTATCGGACTAGCGGCTACAATGAGCAGTTCTTC	CASSYRTSGYNEQFF
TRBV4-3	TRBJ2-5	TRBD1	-	TGCGCCAGCAGCCGACAGACAGGCGTTGGTGGCAGGGGGTCAACCCAGTACTTC	CASSRQTGVGGRGSTQYF
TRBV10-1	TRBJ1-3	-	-	TGCGCCAGCAGTGAGATGATATCGGGGGGAGGAAACACCATATATTTT	CASSEMISGGGNTIYF
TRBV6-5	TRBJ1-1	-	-	TGTGCCAGCAGTTACTCTGACAGTATGAACACTGAAGCTTTCTTT	CASSYSDSMNTEAFF
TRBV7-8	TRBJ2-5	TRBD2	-	TGTGCCAGCAGCTTAGTTGGCGGGGGAAAACTAAAAGAGACCCAGTACTTC	CASSLVGGGKLKETQYF
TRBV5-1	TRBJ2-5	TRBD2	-	TGCGCCAGCAGCCCCTGGGACTGGGGAGGGCAAGAGACCCAGTACTTC	CASSPWDWGGQETQYF
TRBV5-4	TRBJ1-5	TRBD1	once	TGTGCCAGCAGCTTGCACGGGACAGGGGATCAGCCCCAGCATTTT	CASSLHGTGDQPQHF
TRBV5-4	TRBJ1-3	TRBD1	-	TGTGCCAGCAGCTTACAGGGGGCTGGAAACACCATATATTTT	CASSLQGAGNTIYF
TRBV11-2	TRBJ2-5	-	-	TGTGCCAGCAGTCTTCCTACTAGCCCGGAGACCCAGTACTTC	CASSLPTSPETQYF
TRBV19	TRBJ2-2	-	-	TGTGCCAGTAGTATAGTCCGGGGGAGCGGGGAGCTGTTTTTT	CASSIVRGSGELFF
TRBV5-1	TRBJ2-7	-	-	TGCGCCAGCAGCCCCAGGACAGCCGCCTCCTACGAGCAGTACTTC	CASSPRTAASYEQYF
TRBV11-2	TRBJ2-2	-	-	TGTGCCAGCAGCTCCAACCGGTGGGGGGAAACCGGGGAGCTGTTTTTT	CASSSNRWGETGELFF
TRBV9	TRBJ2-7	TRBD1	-	TGTGCCAGCAGCGTAGGTCCCGATCCGAACAGGGGCAGGAACGAGCAGTACTTC	CASSVGPDPNRGRNEQYF
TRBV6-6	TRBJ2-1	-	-	TGTGCCAGCAGTTACCGGGGACCCAGCTCCTACAATGAGCAGTTCTTC	CASSYRGPSSYNEQFF
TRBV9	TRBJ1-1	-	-	TGTGCCAGCAGCGTAGTATGGGACATGAACACTGAAGCTTTCTTT	CASSVVWDMNTEAFF
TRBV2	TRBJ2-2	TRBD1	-	TGTGCCAGCAGCCTCGACAGGGCTGACACCGGGGAGCTGTTTTTT	CASSLDRADTGELFF
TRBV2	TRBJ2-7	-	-	TGTGCCAGCAGTGAATATCTACGCTCCTACGAGCAGTACTTC	CASSEYLRSYEQYF
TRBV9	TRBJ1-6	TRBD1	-	TGTGCCAGCAGCATGAGAGGGGGCGGTAATTCACCCCTCCACTTT	CASSMRGGGNSPLHF
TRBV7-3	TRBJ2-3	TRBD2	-	TGTGCCAGCAGCTCACGGGGGGGAGATACGCAGTATTTT	CASSSRGGDTQYF
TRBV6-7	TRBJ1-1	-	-	TGTGCCAGCAGGATGAAGGGATGGACTGAAGCTTTCTTT	CASRMKGWTEAFF
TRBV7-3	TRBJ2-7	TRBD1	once	TGTGCCAGCAGCTCTAAGGGGACAGGGGGCGACTCCTACGAGCAGTACTTC	CASSSKGTGGDSYEQYF
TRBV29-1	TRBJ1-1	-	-	TGCAGCGTTGTGGGCTACACTGAAGCTTTCTTT	CSVVGYTEAFF
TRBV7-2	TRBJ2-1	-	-	TGTGCCAGCAGCCCCCGCTGGGGGGCGGGTGAGCAGTTCTTC	CASSPRWGAGEQFF
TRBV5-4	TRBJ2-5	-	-	TGTGCCCTTTCTCGGTACCAAGAGACCCAGTACTTC	CALSRYQETQYF
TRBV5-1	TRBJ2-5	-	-	TGCGCCAGCAGCTTACACCGGGACAAAGAGACCCAGTACTTC	CASSLHRDKETQYF